This T cell receptor (beta chain) stems from a study of T cells in women clearing cervical HPV infection. Broader study findings: Controls had more TRBV6-7 (approximately 0.16%) than cases (roughly 0.11%). It is unknown whether associations predate infection; no effector/memory or HPV-specific sorting.

Each participant carried one incident cervical HPV16 infection only. In regard to this clone: Its antigen is unidentified. The read gets to within 3 residues of the CDR3 end, and the germline J gene fills in the rest.

The protocol was immunoSEQ multiplex PCR, while the TCRdb copy is restricted to in-frame clones and leaves out a portion. There are 25,000 to 30,000 clones in the sample, with under 25% held by the top ten. CDR1 DFQATT and CDR2 SNEGSKA come from the germline V gene (reference sequence). V lost 6 bases, J lost 0 bases, and 6 bases stayed unmatched. The CDR3 consists of 14 residues. The receptor was isolated from a woman between 18 and 75 years old with a cervical HPV16 infection that either progressed to CIN3+ or cleared (not recorded which). The sequencing input was blood buffy coat. The chain uses TRBV20-1 and TRBJ2-5; TRBD2 agrees at 8 bases. The CDR3 spells CSAAGREDQETQYF. The covered CDR3 bases are TGCAGTGCCGCGGGGCGGGAGGACCAAGAGACC.